The 25 T cell receptor beta chains listed next were all sequenced from one sample in a study of T cells after yellow fever vaccination. TCRdb reprocessed the 5' RACE reads via MiXCR and lists one record per CDR3 protein. The sample lists 450,000 to 550,000 distinct CDR3 sequences, 20% to 25% occurring once. The sample consisted of PBMCs, taken 21 days after the first yellow fever vaccination. Source of these receptors: a man younger than 35 who received the YFV17D yellow fever vaccine.

The chain employs TRBV12-3 or TRBV12-4 and TRBJ2-2; TRBD2 matches at 13 bases. The CDR3 contains 15 residues. The V segment lost 5 bases and the J segment 6 bases; nucleotides outside the gene matches: 3. The CDR3 DNA reads as TGTGCCAGCAGTGGGACTAGCGGGGACTCCGGGGAGCTGTTTTTT. Translated: CASSGTSGDSGELFF.

This clonotype has a count of ten or more. This chain joins TRBV2 and TRBJ1-6; no firm D call. V lost 3 bases and J lost 10, with 13 bases in between. Germline V lookup: CDR1 SNHLY, CDR2 FYNNEI. This CDR3 is 14 amino acids long. In nucleotides, the CDR3 is TGTGCCAGCAGTGATCTCAGCTCAGAATCACCCCTCCACTTT. This encodes CASSDLSSESPLHF.

A few counts support this clonotype. The chain is built from TRBV5-1 and TRBJ2-1, with D perhaps matching TRBD1 (7 bases). CDR1 is SGHRS and CDR2 is YFSETQ in the germline V gene. Trimming removed 3 bases at V and 7 bases at J, with 14 bases between. CDR3 length: 14 residues. The CDR3 sequence is CASSWGAGGNEQFF. CDR3 DNA sequence: TGCGCCAGCAGCTGGGGGGCAGGGGGGAATGAGCAGTTCTTC.

V and J are TRBV28 and TRBJ2-7; D may be TRBD1 (6 bases). Per the germline V gene, CDR1 is MDHEN and CDR2 is SYDVKM. The V gene lost 6 bases and the J gene lost 3 bases, with 21 bases spanning the gap. There are 16 residues in the CDR3. The CDR3: CASSPPTSDRDYEQYV. The CDR3 region has the DNA TGTGCCAGCAGCCCACCAACCTCGGACAGAGACTACGAGCAGTACGTC.

The chain couples TRBV6-1 to TRBJ2-7; D is tentatively TRBD1 or TRBD2 (5 bases each). This CDR3 comprises 15 residues. The germline V and J ends were trimmed by 0 bases and 2 bases, with 11 bases remaining between them. CDR1 MNHNS and CDR2 SASEGT come from the germline V gene. The CDR3 sequence: CASSEAGTPPYEQYF. CDR3 sequence (DNA): TGTGCCAGCAGTGAAGCCGGGACGCCCCCCTACGAGCAGTACTTC.

The rearrangement uses TRBV18 and TRBJ2-7; D is possibly TRBD1 or TRBD2 (5 bases each). Germline-derived CDR1 and CDR2 are KGHSH and LQKENI. Trimming removed 6 bases from V and 4 bases from J, with 28 bases in between. The CDR3 is 18 amino acids. The CDR3 sequence is CASSHTGTAVSASYEQYV. The CDR3 DNA sequence: TGTGCCAGCTCTCATACCGGGACGGCCGTATCCGCGTCATACGAGCAGTACGTC.

V is TRBV20-1 and J is TRBJ2-2; 9 positions agree with TRBD1. Germline CDR1 and CDR2: DFQATT and SNEGSKA (reference sequence). This CDR3 has 16 amino acids. With 0 bases clipped from V and 4 bases from J, the junction kept 6 bases outside the gene matches. The CDR3 spells CSAREAGTGITGELFF. The CDR3 coding sequence is TGCAGTGCTAGAGAAGCCGGGACAGGGATCACCGGGGAGCTGTTTTTT.

For this clonotype: A read error is possible here, since a much larger clone lies one base away. The CDR3 does not close with the conserved phenylalanine or tryptophan, likely indicating a read error. The chain recombines TRBV5-1 with TRBJ2-3, with 9 bases fitting TRBD1. This CDR3 contains 14 residues. Unmatched junction bases numbered 7, after V lost 6 bases and J lost 5 bases. Germline V gene lookup returns CDR1 SGHRS and CDR2 YFSETQ. The CDR3: CASNSDRGGDTQYS. CDR3 bases: TGCGCCAGCAATTCGGACAGGGGAGGAGATACGCAGTATTCT.

This sequence joins TRBV6-2 or TRBV6-3 and TRBJ1-1; a weak D match, TRBD1 (6 bases). Trimming took 4 bases from V and 1 from J, leaving 16 bases between them. Germline CDR1 MNHEY, CDR2 SVGEGT. This CDR3 is 16 amino acids long. Here the CDR3 DNA reads TGTGCCAGCAGTTTATACACAGGGCGGAGGAACACTGAAGCTTTCTTT. It translates to CASSLYTGRRNTEAFF.

A few counts support this clonotype. The rearrangement joins TRBV6-5 to TRBJ1-1; D not resolved. Germline V gene data show CDR1 as MNHEY and CDR2 as SVGAGI. The CDR3 extends over 13 amino acids. The V gene lost 4 bases and the J gene lost 4 bases, with 10 bases spanning the gap. The CDR3 DNA reads TGTGCCAGCAGTTCCGGACGGGTCACTGAAGCTTTCTTT. It is translated as CASSSGRVTEAFF.

V is TRBV27 and J is TRBJ1-4, with 8 bases lining up with TRBD1. Per the germline V gene, CDR1 is MNHEY and CDR2 is SMNVEV (reference sequence). The CDR3 contains 14 residues. Trimming took 5 bases from V and 6 from J; bases not matched to a gene: 5. CDR3 DNA sequence: TGTGCCAGCAGTCAACAGGGGGATTATGAAAAACTGTTTTTT. It encodes CASSQQGDYEKLFF.

As to this clonotype: Sequence at one end of the junction differs from germline and may be a read error. The V call is TRBV7-2, the J call TRBJ1-5; D is undetermined. This CDR3 contains 13 residues. Germline V gene sequence: CDR1 SGHTA, CDR2 FQGNSA. CDR3 DNA: TGTGCCAGCCGCTTAATGTCTGATCAGCCCCAGCATTTT. Protein product: CASRLMSDQPQHF. The full variable domain, with the rest looked up from reference TRBV7-2 and TRBJ1-5, is GAGVSQSPSNKVTEKGKDVELRCDPISGHTALYWYRQSLGQGLEFLIYFQGNSAPDKSGLPSDRFSAERTGGSVSTLTIQRTQQEDSAVYLCASRLMSDQPQHFGDGTRLSIL.

This clonotype appeared a few times. This chain links TRBV4-3 with TRBJ2-2, with 15 bases matching TRBD2. The germline V gene encodes CDR1 LGHNA and CDR2 YSLEER. The V segment lost 1 base and the J segment 6 bases; nucleotides outside the gene matches: 6. The CDR3 loop spans 18 amino acids. The CDR3 bases are TGCGCCAGCAGCCAAGGCTACCGGACTAGCGGGGGGGCCGGGGAGCTGTTTTTT. It codes for CASSQGYRTSGGAGELFF.

The V call is TRBV6-1, the J call TRBJ2-2; D is ambiguous. This CDR3 has 14 residues. The V gene lost 7 bases and the J gene lost 4 bases, with 13 bases spanning the gap. CDR1 and CDR2 (germline): MNHNS, SASEGT. The CDR3 DNA sequence: TGTGCCAGCACCGCCGTCAGAACCACCGGGGAGCTGTTTTTT. Its protein is CASTAVRTTGELFF.

This clonotype was found once. The chain links TRBV19 to TRBJ2-1, with D perhaps TRBD1 or TRBD2 (5 bases each). There are 14 residues in the CDR3. CDR1 is LNHDA and CDR2 is SQIVND in the germline V gene (reference sequence). V lost 11 bases and J lost 6, with 20 bases in between. The DNA of the CDR3 is TGTGCCTCCAGTTTGGCGTGGGGGTTCAATGAGCAGTTCTTC. Translation gives CASSLAWGFNEQFF.

This clonotype was seen a handful of times. The chain is built from TRBV7-2 and TRBJ2-1, with 13 positions matching TRBD2. The germline CDR1 and CDR2 sequences are SGHTA and FQGNSA. J gave up 8 bases and V 3 bases, and 7 bases lay outside the gene matches. This CDR3 region has 16 residues. CDR3: CASSLPGLAGKDEQFF. The CDR3 DNA is TGTGCCAGCAGCTTGCCGGGACTAGCGGGGAAGGATGAGCAGTTCTTC.

This clonotype was counted between two and nine times. The chain couples TRBV7-3 to TRBJ2-7; D remains ambiguous. There are 14 residues in the CDR3. Trimming took off 5 bases at V and 7 bases at J, with 18 bases between the two ends. The V gene's germline CDR1 is SGHTA and CDR2 FQGTGA. The CDR3, as DNA: TGTGCCAGCAGCGAGAATCCCGGGCTAGGGGAGCAGTACTTC. It yields the protein CASSENPGLGEQYF.

The chain carries TRBV7-2 and TRBJ1-4; D perhaps matches TRBD1 (6 bases). Germline V gene data show CDR1 as SGHTA and CDR2 as FQGNSA. Deletions cut 6 bases from V and 5 bases from J, with 10 bases between. This CDR3 spans 13 amino acids. The CDR3 loop is CASSRDRNEKLFF. CDR3 bases: TGTGCCAGCAGTCGAGACAGGAATGAAAAACTGTTTTTT.

In this sample, this clonotype turned up a few times. The genes are TRBV6-5 and TRBJ1-1; D ambiguous. The germline V gene encodes CDR1 MNHEY and CDR2 SVGAGI. Trimming stripped 0 bases from V and 7 bases from J, with 9 bases between. This CDR3 is built from 13 residues. For the CDR3, the DNA is TGTGCCAGCAGTTACTCTAGGATCAGTGAAGCTTTCTTT. Its translation: CASSYSRISEAFF.

This clonotype came up many times. The chain has TRBV6-1 and TRBJ2-7; maybe TRBD2 (6 bases). Trimming removed 2 bases at V and 2 bases at J, with 19 bases between. The CDR3 has 17 amino acids. The germline V gene encodes CDR1 MNHNS and CDR2 SASEGT. CDR3 DNA sequence: TGTGCCAGCAGTGAACCTACTAGCATCTATGTGGCCTACGAGCAGTACTTC. This codes for CASSEPTSIYVAYEQYF.

This clonotype occurred many times. The rearrangement links TRBV12-3 or TRBV12-4 to TRBJ1-3; D uncertain. Trimming removed 6 bases at V and 4 bases at J, with 10 bases between. The CDR3 runs 13 residues. CDR3 nucleotides: TGTGCCAGCAGCCTCGCCGGCGGAAACACCATATATTTT. Translating gives CASSLAGGNTIYF.

This chain uses TRBV18 with TRBJ2-1; weak D call: TRBD1 (5 bases). Trimming took 0 bases from V and 2 from J, leaving 8 bases between them. This CDR3 region has 15 residues. Germline values: CDR1 KGHSH, CDR2 LQKENI. The DNA of the CDR3 is TGTGCCAGCTCACCACCGCAGGGTCCCTACAATGAGCAGTTCTTC. This sequence encodes CASSPPQGPYNEQFF.

The CDR3 nucleotides are TGCGCCAGCAGGACAGGGGAGGAAGAGACCCAGTACTTC. Translated: CASRTGEEETQYF. The chain joins TRBV5-1 to TRBJ2-5; 8 bases agree with TRBD1. The CDR3 loop spans 13 amino acids. Germline CDR1 and CDR2: SGHRS and YFSETQ. J was trimmed by 3 bases and V by 5 bases; bases with no gene match: 3.

The chain links TRBV4-3 to TRBJ2-1, with D perhaps matching TRBD1 (6 bases). The germline CDR1 and CDR2 sequences are LGHNA and YSLEER. The CDR3 extends over 15 amino acids. V was clipped by 0 bases and J by 5 bases, with 11 bases between them. The CDR3 is CASSQEPGQDNEQFF. For the CDR3, the DNA is TGCGCCAGCAGCCAAGAACCGGGACAAGACAATGAGCAGTTCTTC.

This clonotype occurred a few times. The rearrangement uses TRBV7-2 and TRBJ2-3; D perhaps matches TRBD1 (6 bases). The germline V and J ends were trimmed by 3 bases and 6 bases, with 19 bases remaining between them. Germline V lookup: CDR1 SGHTA, CDR2 FQGNSA. This CDR3 contains 16 residues. The CDR3 DNA reads TGTGCCAGCAGCTTTTCTATGGACAGCCGTTGGGATACGCAGTATTTT. Residues: CASSFSMDSRWDTQYF.